This entry lists 22 T cell receptor beta chains sequenced from one sample in a study of T cell responses to AZD1222 COVID-19 vaccine. Using immunoSEQ multiplex PCR, the repertoire was profiled, and TCRdb retains in-frame clones only, with some absent. This repertoire shows 150,000 or so clones, 80% to 95% found once; its top ten account for 4% to 5.5%. Sequences were derived from peripheral blood, sampled on day 0 of AZD1222 vaccination. These receptors all come from an adult in good health.

The V gene is TRBV5-1, the J gene TRBJ2-2; TRBD2 agrees at 9 bases. Losses at the gene ends were 4 bases for V and 3 bases for J; bases not matched to a gene: 7. The CDR3 runs 16 residues. Germline CDR1 reads SGHRS; CDR2 reads YFSETQ. The CDR3 reads CASSPLLAGYTGELFF. The CDR3 nucleotides are TGCGCCAGCAGCCCGCTGCTAGCGGGATACACCGGGGAGCTGTTTTTT.

This rearrangement joins TRBV27 to TRBJ2-3, with 11 bases lining up with TRBD2. This CDR3 contains 20 residues. Germline V gene sequence: CDR1 MNHEY, CDR2 SMNVEV (reference sequence). V lost 5 bases to trimming and J lost 5 bases; unmatched junction nucleotides: 21. DNA of the CDR3: TGTGCCAGCAGTCCCGGAAGAGGTCTAGCGGGAGGCCTAAGCGGAGATACGCAGTATTTT. The encoded protein is CASSPGRGLAGGLSGDTQYF.

The chain uses TRBV4-1 and TRBJ1-4, with D uncertain. CDR1 and CDR2 (germline): MGHRA, YSYEKL. The CDR3 covers 15 residues. Trimming removed 2 bases from V and 6 bases from J, with 13 bases in between. CDR3 in DNA: TGCGCCAGCAGCCAACTTCTTAACAGCTATGAAAAACTGTTTTTT. Translation: CASSQLLNSYEKLFF.

The chain couples TRBV5-4 to TRBJ1-3; no clear D gene. This CDR3 has 16 amino acids. The V and J ends lost 2 bases and 0 bases respectively, with 12 bases between them. Germline V gene lookup returns CDR1 SGHNT and CDR2 YYREEE (reference sequence). CDR3 DNA: TGTGCCAGCAGCTTTGGGTTCAGAAGCTCTGGAAACACCATATATTTT. This gives the protein CASSFGFRSSGNTIYF. The entire variable domain, with the rest obtained from reference TRBV5-4 and TRBJ1-3, is as follows: ETGVTQSPTHLIKTRGQQVTLRCSSQSGHNTVSWYQQALGQGPQFIFQYYREEENGRGNFPPRFSGLQFPNYSSELNVNALELDDSALYLCASSFGFRSSGNTIYFGEGSWLTVV.

The rearrangement joins TRBV4-1 to TRBJ1-4; TRBD1 is a possible D gene (6 bases). Germline CDR1 MGHRA, CDR2 YSYEKL. The length of the CDR3 is 16 residues. CDR3 region: CPTSRGGGGEGEKLFF. The DNA for the CDR3 is TGCCCCACCAGTAGGGGGGGAGGGGGTGAAGGAGAAAAACTGTTTTTT.

This rearrangement joins TRBV5-6 to TRBJ1-1, with D possibly TRBD1 on 6 matching bases. V lost 0 bases, J lost 7 bases, and 10 bases lay in between. This CDR3 comprises 13 residues. Germline-derived CDR1 and CDR2 are SGHDT and YYEEEE. The CDR3 coding sequence is TGTGCCAGCAGCTTGGGGACAGCACTTGAAGCTTTCTTT. Translating it yields CASSLGTALEAFF.

The V gene is TRBV18, the J gene TRBJ1-5; D not resolved. The CDR3 is made up of 17 amino acids. V dropped 4 bases and J dropped 4 bases, with 20 bases sitting between them. CDR1 KGHSH and CDR2 LQKENI come from the germline V gene. The CDR3 is CASSHEFEGSGNQPQHF. CDR3 sequence (DNA): TGTGCCAGCTCACATGAGTTCGAAGGGTCTGGTAATCAGCCCCAGCATTTT.

The CDR3 reads CASSLPQWDSRDTEAFF. CDR3 in DNA: TGTGCCAGCAGCTTGCCTCAGTGGGACAGCCGGGACACTGAAGCTTTCTTT. The chain recombines TRBV5-4 with TRBJ1-1; 7 bases fit TRBD1. CDR3 length: 17 residues. The V segment lost 1 base and the J segment 3 bases; nucleotides outside the gene matches: 12. The germline V gene has CDR1 SGHNT and CDR2 YYREEE (reference sequence).

The V gene is TRBV3-1 (or the pseudogene TRBV3-2), the J gene TRBJ1-2; TRBD1 matches at 7 bases. Germline values: CDR1 LGHDT, CDR2 YNNKEL (reference sequence). The CDR3 consists of 15 residues. Unmatched junction bases numbered 5, after V lost 1 base and J lost 3 bases. The CDR3 spells CASSQGQGGHYGYTF. The CDR3 DNA is TGTGCCAGCAGCCAAGGACAGGGTGGGCACTATGGCTACACCTTC.

This chain connects TRBV15 to TRBJ2-5; 7 bases line up with TRBD1. Germline CDR1 is LNHNV and CDR2 is YYDKDF (reference sequence). The CDR3 consists of 14 residues. Trimming cost V 3 bases and J 1 base; bases outside gene matches: 2. The CDR3 loop is CATSSGTVQETQYF. The CDR3 bases are TGTGCCACCAGCAGTGGGACAGTCCAAGAGACCCAGTACTTC. Full variable domain (rest looked up from reference TRBV15 and TRBJ2-5): DAMVIQNPRYQVTQFGKPVTLSCSQTLNHNVMYWYQQKSSQAPKLLFHYYDKDFNNEADTPDNFQSRRPNTSFCFLDIRSPGLGDTAMYLCATSSGTVQETQYFGPGTRLLVL.

The gene calls are TRBV15 and TRBJ2-2; 7 bases are a match to TRBD1. The CDR3 spans 16 residues. Germline CDR1 LNHNV, CDR2 YYDKDF (reference sequence). J was trimmed by 0 bases and V by 1 base; bases with no gene match: 2. CDR3 sequence reads: CATSRARGTNTGELFF. CDR3 nucleotides: TGTGCCACCAGCAGAGCCAGGGGGACGAACACCGGGGAGCTGTTTTTT.

The chain joins TRBV6-5 to TRBJ2-3, with 9 positions matching TRBD1. This CDR3 contains 15 residues. J gave up 5 bases and V 2 bases, and 5 bases lay outside the gene matches. Looked up from germline, CDR1 is MNHEY and CDR2 is SVGAGI. Written as DNA, the CDR3 is TGTGCCAGCAGTTACCAACAGGGGGCGGGAGATACGCAGTATTTT. Its translation: CASSYQQGAGDTQYF.

The rearrangement links TRBV28 to TRBJ2-7; possibly TRBD1 for D (6 bases). V lost 6 bases and J lost 2, with 8 bases in between. CDR3 length: 12 residues. CDR1 is MDHEN and CDR2 is SYDVKM in the germline V gene. For the CDR3, the DNA is TGTGCCAGCAGGACAGGAGCCTACGAGCAGTACTTC. As protein: CASRTGAYEQYF.

Note on this clone: This same CDR3 is encoded by further DNA sequences in the sample. The CDR3 DNA is TGTGCCAGCAGTGAAACAGGGAACTATGGCTACACCTTC. This gives the protein CASSETGNYGYTF. This chain connects TRBV28 to TRBJ1-2; weak D call: TRBD1 (6 bases). CDR3 length: 13 amino acids. V was shortened by 5 bases and J by 2 bases, with 9 bases between the two germline ends. CDR1 and CDR2 from the germline V gene are MDHEN and SYDVKM.

This chain uses TRBV28 with TRBJ2-7; TRBD1 matches 8 bases. The CDR3 is 18 amino acids. J was trimmed by 6 bases and V by 6 bases; bases with no gene match: 22. Germline V gene lookup returns CDR1 MDHEN and CDR2 SYDVKM. CDR3 in amino acids: CASSSMTGDARFFSEQYF. Written as DNA, the CDR3 is TGTGCCAGCAGCTCTATGACAGGGGACGCGCGATTCTTCTCCGAGCAGTACTTC.

This chain links TRBV5-1 with TRBJ1-1; possible D gene TRBD1, 6 bases. The CDR3 is 13 residues long. From germline, CDR1 is SGHRS and CDR2 YFSETQ. The V end was cut by 6 bases, the J end by 3 bases, with 12 bases between. CDR3 in amino acids: CASNIQGDTEAFF. CDR3 DNA sequence: TGCGCCAGCAACATACAGGGCGACACTGAAGCTTTCTTT. Based on the CDR3 plus reference TRBV5-1 and TRBJ1-1, the full variable domain is KAGVTQTPRYLIKTRGQQVTLSCSPISGHRSVSWYQQTPGQGLQFLFEYFSETQRNKGNFPGRFSGRQFSNSRSEMNVSTLELGDSALYLCASNIQGDTEAFFGQGTRLTVV.

The chain couples TRBV24-1 to TRBJ1-4, with a possible D match to TRBD1 (5 bases). Trimming stripped 8 bases from V and 3 bases from J, with 9 bases between. Germline values: CDR1 KGHDR, CDR2 SFDVKD. This CDR3 is 13 amino acids long. CDR3 in amino acids: CATMGGANEKLFF. CDR3 in DNA: TGTGCCACCATGGGGGGAGCTAATGAAAAACTGTTTTTT.

V gene TRBV9 combines with J gene TRBJ2-3; 9 nucleotides align to TRBD2. Germline V gene sequence: CDR1 SGDLS, CDR2 YYNGEE. V shed 5 bases and J 0 bases; nucleotides not matched to a gene: 7. The CDR3 loop spans 16 amino acids. The CDR3 region has the DNA TGTGCCAGCAGTGCCGGGACTAGCCCCAGCACAGATACGCAGTATTTT. This translates into CASSAGTSPSTDTQYF.

The chain couples TRBV7-8 to TRBJ1-3, with no clear D. V was pared by 0 bases and J by 0 bases, with 12 bases between. The CDR3 totals 17 residues. From germline, CDR1 is SGHVS and CDR2 FQNEAQ. CDR3 in DNA: TGTGCCAGCAGCTTAGCTTACAGCCCCACCTCTGGAAACACCATATATTTT. This translates into CASSLAYSPTSGNTIYF. The full variable domain, in which reference TRBV7-8 and TRBJ1-3 provide the parts outside the CDR3, is GAGVSQSPRYKVAKRGQDVALRCDPISGHVSLFWYQQALGQGPEFLTYFQNEAQLDKSGLPSDRFFAERPEGSVSTLKIQRTQQEDSAVYLCASSLAYSPTSGNTIYFGEGSWLTVV.

V and J are TRBV5-1 and TRBJ1-4, with D possibly being TRBD1 (5 bases). Germline CDR1 SGHRS, CDR2 YFSETQ. The CDR3 covers 15 residues. V was trimmed by 5 bases and J by 8 bases, leaving 19 bases between them. The CDR3 nucleotides read TGCGCCAGCAGGGGGGGTGGAGATAATGCGGAAAAACTGTTTTTT. This translates into CASRGGGDNAEKLFF.

The J gene is TRBJ1-4, the V gene TRBV7-8; D ambiguous. Trimming took 5 bases from V and 6 from J, leaving 4 bases between them. Per the germline V gene, CDR1 is SGHVS and CDR2 is FQNEAQ. The CDR3 has 11 residues. The CDR3 sequence: CASSLHEKLFF. Written as DNA, the CDR3 is TGTGCCAGCAGCCTACATGAAAAACTGTTTTTT.

The J gene is TRBJ1-1, the V gene TRBV7-9; D is possibly TRBD1 (5 bases). The CDR3 loop spans 14 amino acids. The germline CDR1 and CDR2 sequences are SEHNR and FQNEAQ (reference sequence). The V gene lost 2 bases and the J gene lost 1 base, with 8 bases spanning the gap. The CDR3 coding sequence is TGTGCCAGCAGCTTAATTCAGGGGAACACTGAAGCTTTCTTT. Translated: CASSLIQGNTEAFF.